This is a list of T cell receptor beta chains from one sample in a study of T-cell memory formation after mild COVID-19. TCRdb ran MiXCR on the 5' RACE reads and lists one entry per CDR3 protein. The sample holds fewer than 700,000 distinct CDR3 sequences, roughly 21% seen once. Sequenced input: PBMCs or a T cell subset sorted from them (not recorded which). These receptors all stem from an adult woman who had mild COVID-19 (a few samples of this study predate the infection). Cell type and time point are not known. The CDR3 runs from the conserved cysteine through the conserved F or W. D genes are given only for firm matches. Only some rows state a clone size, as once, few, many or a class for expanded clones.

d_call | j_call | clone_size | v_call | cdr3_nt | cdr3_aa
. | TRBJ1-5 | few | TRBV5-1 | TGCGCCAGCAGCTTAGGAACACTTAATCAGCCCCAGCATTTT | CASSLGTLNQPQHF
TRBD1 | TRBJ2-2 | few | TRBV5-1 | TGCGCCAGCAGTCTTAACGGACAGGGCCATCTGAAGGGGCGCACCGGGGAGCTGTTTTTT | CASSLNGQGHLKGRTGELFF
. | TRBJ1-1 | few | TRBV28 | TGTGCCAGCAGTGTAAGGGGGTTAAAGAGGACTGAAGCTTTCTTT | CASSVRGLKRTEAFF
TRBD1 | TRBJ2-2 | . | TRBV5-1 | TGCGCCAGCAGCTTGGTAGGGGGCTCGAACACCGGGGAGCTGTTTTTT | CASSLVGGSNTGELFF
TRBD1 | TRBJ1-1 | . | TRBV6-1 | TGTGCCAGCAGCGTGAGACAGGGGGGTTTGAAAGCTTTCTTT | CASSVRQGGLKAFF
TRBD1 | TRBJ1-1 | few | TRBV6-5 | TGTGCCAGCAGTTACGGACAGGGGGCTGATGCTTTCTTT | CASSYGQGADAFF
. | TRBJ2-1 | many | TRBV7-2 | TGTGCCAGCAGCCCACGGATGCTTGGGAACGAGCAGTTCTTC | CASSPRMLGNEQFF
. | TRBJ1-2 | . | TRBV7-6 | TGTGCCAGCAGCTTAGGGCCCTCCTATGGCTACACCTTC | CASSLGPSYGYTF
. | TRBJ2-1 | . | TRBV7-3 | TGTGCCAGCAGCCCAAGAGGTAGCACCATCAATGAGCAGTTCTTC | CASSPRGSTINEQFF
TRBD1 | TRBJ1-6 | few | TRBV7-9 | TGTGCCAGCGGTCACCGAGGGGGCAGGGAGTCACCCCTCCACTTT | CASGHRGGRESPLHF
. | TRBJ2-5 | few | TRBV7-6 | TGTGCCAGCAGCTTAACCAGGGGCCAAGAGACCCAGTACTTC | CASSLTRGQETQYF
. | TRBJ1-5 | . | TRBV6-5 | TGTGCCAGCAGTTACTCGGGGAGTAAGGACCAGCCCCAGCATTTT | CASSYSGSKDQPQHF
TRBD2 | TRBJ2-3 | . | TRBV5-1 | TGCGCCAGCAGCTTGCGTCCGCGGGAGGGTGGAGATACGCAGTATTTT | CASSLRPREGGDTQYF
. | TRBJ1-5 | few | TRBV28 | TGTGCCACCCTGACAGGTGAGGGTCAGCCCCAGCATTTT | CATLTGEGQPQHF
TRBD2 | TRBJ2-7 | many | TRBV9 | TGTGCCATGATCCTTGGGCGGGGGACTTTTTTC | CAMILGRGTFF
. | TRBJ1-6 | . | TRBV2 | TGTGCCAGGAGCACAGGCCTAAGCTCCTATAATTCACCCCTCCACTTT | CARSTGLSSYNSPLHF
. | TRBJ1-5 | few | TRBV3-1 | TGTGCCAGCAGCCAAGATCACACTAGCAATCAGCCCCAGCATTTT | CASSQDHTSNQPQHF
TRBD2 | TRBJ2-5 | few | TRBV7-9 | TGTGCCAGCAGCATCCCGGGACTAGGAGAACGGGAGACCCAGTACTTC | CASSIPGLGERETQYF
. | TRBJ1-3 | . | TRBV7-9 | TGTGCCAGCAGCTTTGGGAGCCCCAACTCTGGAAACACCATATATTTT | CASSFGSPNSGNTIYF
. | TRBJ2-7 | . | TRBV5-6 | TGTGCCAGCAGCTTGGGGAGAGAAGCCTTTCGAGAGCAGTACTTC | CASSLGREAFREQYF
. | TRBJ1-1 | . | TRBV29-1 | TGCAGCGTTGGAGGGGAAGGGGCTTTCTTT | CSVGGEGAFF
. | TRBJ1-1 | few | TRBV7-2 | TGTGCCAGCAGCCAAGACTCCTCCGTTGTACCTGAAGCTTTCTTT | CASSQDSSVVPEAFF
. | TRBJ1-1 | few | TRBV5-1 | TGCGCCAGCAGCTTGGCCGCGCATAACACTGAAGCTTTCTTT | CASSLAAHNTEAFF
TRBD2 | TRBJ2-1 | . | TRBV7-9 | TGTGCCAGCAGCACGACTAGCGGGGGAGGCAATGAGCAGTTCTTC | CASSTTSGGGNEQFF
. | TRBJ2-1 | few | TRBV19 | TGTGCCAGTAGTACCCTCCCTGGGGTTGGGGAGTCCTACAATGAGCAGTTCTTC | CASSTLPGVGESYNEQFF
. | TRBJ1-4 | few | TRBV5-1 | TGCGCCAGCAGCTTGGGCGGGGGCACCGAAAAACTGTTTTTT | CASSLGGGTEKLFF
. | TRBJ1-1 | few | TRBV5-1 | TGCGCCAGCAGCTTGGCCGGGGGGCAGAACACTGAAGCTTTCTTT | CASSLAGGQNTEAFF
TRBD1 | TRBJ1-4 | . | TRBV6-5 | TGTGCCAGCAGTTACTCTCCGGGACAGGGGGCTGAAAAACTGTTTTTT | CASSYSPGQGAEKLFF
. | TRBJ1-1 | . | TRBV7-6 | TGTGCCAGCAGCTTAGCGGGTGGATACGGGAACACTGAAGCTTTCTTT | CASSLAGGYGNTEAFF
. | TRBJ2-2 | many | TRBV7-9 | TGTGCCAACCGGGGTCTTCTCACCGGGGAGCTGTTTTTT | CANRGLLTGELFF
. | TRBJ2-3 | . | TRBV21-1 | TGTGCCAGCAGCACCTCCGTCGGCGGTAGGGGAGATACGCAGTATTTT | CASSTSVGGRGDTQYF
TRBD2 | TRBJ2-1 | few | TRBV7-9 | TGTGCCAGCAGCCAACTACTAGCGGGAATTTACAATGAGCAGTTCTTC | CASSQLLAGIYNEQFF
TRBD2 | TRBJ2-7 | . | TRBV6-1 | TGTGCCAGCAGCAGGCTAGCGGGAATTTCCGAGCAGTACTTC | CASSRLAGISEQYF
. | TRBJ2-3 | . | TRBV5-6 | TGTGCCAGCAGTTTAAAACCAGCCCAGGGCGGCACAGATACGCAGTATTTT | CASSLKPAQGGTDTQYF
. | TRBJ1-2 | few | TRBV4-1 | TGCGCCAGCAGCCAAGGCAACAGGGTGTTGGATGGCTACACCTTC | CASSQGNRVLDGYTF
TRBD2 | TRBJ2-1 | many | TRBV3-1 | TGTGCCAGCAGCCAAGGGGTTGGCGGGAGCTCCTACAATGAGCAGTTCTTC | CASSQGVGGSSYNEQFF
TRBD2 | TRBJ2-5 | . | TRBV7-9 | TGTGCCAGCAGCTGGGGGACTAGCGGGAGCCAAGAGACCCAGTACTTC | CASSWGTSGSQETQYF
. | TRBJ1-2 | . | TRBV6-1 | TGTGCCAGCAGTGAATTCCCCTGGGGGGGGGATGGCTACACCTTC | CASSEFPWGGDGYTF
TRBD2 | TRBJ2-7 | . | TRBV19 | TGTGCCAGAAGGGTAGGGACTAGCGAGACCTACGAGCAGTACTTC | CARRVGTSETYEQYF
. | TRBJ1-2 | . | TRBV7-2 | TGTGCCAGCAGCTTAGACAGGCAGACTAACTATGGCTACACCTTC | CASSLDRQTNYGYTF
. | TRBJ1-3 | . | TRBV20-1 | TGCAGTGCTAGACCTGAGGACAGAGCTGGAAACACCATATATTTT | CSARPEDRAGNTIYF
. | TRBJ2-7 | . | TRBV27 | TGTGCCAGCAGCCTGGGGCTAAATTTGGCCAACGAGCAGTACTTC | CASSLGLNLANEQYF
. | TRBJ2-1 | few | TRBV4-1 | TGCGCCAGCAGCCAACCCCCGGACCTGTACAATGAGCAGTTCTTC | CASSQPPDLYNEQFF
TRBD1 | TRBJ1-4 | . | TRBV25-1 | TGTGCCAGCAGTGCCACAGGGGGCAGTGAAAAACTGTTTTTT | CASSATGGSEKLFF
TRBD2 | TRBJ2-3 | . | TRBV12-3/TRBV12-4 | TGTGCCAGCAGTTTTCCGCTAGCGGGGGGTACTAGCACAGATACGCAGTATTTT | CASSFPLAGGTSTDTQYF
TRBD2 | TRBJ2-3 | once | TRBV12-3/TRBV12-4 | TGTGCCAGCAGTGATCTAGCGGGAAGACGGGATACGCAGTATTTT | CASSDLAGRRDTQYF
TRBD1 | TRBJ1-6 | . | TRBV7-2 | TGTGCCAGCAGCGGGTCAGGGGGCAGAAACTCACCCCTCCACTTT | CASSGSGGRNSPLHF
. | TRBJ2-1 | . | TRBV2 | TGTGCCAGCAGTGAAGGCCAATGGGGGTATGAGCAGTTCTTC | CASSEGQWGYEQFF
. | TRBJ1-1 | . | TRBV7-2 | TGTGCCAGCAGCCCTAGTTGGGGAGGCAGGAACACTGAAGCTTTCTTT | CASSPSWGGRNTEAFF
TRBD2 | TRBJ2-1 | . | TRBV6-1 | TGTGCCAGCAGTACGGGGCGGGGGGCCCACTACAATGAGCAGTTCTTC | CASSTGRGAHYNEQFF
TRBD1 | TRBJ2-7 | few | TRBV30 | TGTGCCTGGAGTCCGGGACAGGCCTACGAGCAGTACTTC | CAWSPGQAYEQYF
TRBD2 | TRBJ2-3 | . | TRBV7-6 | TGTGCCAGCAGCGGATCCGGCGGGAGCGCAGATACGCAGTATTTT | CASSGSGGSADTQYF
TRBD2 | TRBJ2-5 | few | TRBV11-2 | TGTGCCAGCAGCTTAAGCGGGGCCGATGTGACCCAGTACTTC | CASSLSGADVTQYF
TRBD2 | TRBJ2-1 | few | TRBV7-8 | TGTGCCAGCAGCTCGCTAGCGGGAGGAGGCAATGAGCAGTTCTTC | CASSSLAGGGNEQFF
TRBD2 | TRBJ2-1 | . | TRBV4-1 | TGCGCCAGCAGCCAAGATCGGGTGGTTAGCGGGAGCTGGCAGTTCTTC | CASSQDRVVSGSWQFF